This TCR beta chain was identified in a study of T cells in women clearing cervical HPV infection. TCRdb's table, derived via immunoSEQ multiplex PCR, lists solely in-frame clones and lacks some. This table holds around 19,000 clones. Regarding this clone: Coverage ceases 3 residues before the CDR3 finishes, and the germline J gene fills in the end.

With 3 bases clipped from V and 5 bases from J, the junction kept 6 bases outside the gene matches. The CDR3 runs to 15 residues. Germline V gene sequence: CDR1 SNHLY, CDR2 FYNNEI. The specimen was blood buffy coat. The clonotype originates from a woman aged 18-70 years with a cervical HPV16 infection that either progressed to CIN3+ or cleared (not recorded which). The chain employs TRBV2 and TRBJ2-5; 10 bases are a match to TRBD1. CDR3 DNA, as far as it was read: TGTGCCAGCAGTGACGACAGGGGGCGCGGTGAGACC. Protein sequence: CASSDDRGRGET. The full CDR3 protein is CASSDDRGRGETQYF.